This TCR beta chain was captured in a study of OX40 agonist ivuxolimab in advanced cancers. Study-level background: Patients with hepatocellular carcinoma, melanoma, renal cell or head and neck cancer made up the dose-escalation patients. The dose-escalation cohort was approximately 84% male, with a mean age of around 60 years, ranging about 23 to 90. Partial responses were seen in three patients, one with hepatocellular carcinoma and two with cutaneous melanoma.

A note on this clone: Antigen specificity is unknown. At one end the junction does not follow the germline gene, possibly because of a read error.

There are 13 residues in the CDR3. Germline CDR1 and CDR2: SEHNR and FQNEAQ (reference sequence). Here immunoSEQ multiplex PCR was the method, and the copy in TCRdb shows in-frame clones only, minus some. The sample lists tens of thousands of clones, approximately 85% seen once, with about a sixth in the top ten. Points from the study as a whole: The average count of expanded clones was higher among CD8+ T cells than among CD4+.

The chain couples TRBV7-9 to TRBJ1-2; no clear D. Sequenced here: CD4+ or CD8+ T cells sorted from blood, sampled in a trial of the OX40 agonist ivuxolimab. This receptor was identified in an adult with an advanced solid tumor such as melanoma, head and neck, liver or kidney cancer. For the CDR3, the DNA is TGTGCCAGAAGCTCGACACTCAACTATGGCTACACCTTC. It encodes CARSSTLNYGYTF.